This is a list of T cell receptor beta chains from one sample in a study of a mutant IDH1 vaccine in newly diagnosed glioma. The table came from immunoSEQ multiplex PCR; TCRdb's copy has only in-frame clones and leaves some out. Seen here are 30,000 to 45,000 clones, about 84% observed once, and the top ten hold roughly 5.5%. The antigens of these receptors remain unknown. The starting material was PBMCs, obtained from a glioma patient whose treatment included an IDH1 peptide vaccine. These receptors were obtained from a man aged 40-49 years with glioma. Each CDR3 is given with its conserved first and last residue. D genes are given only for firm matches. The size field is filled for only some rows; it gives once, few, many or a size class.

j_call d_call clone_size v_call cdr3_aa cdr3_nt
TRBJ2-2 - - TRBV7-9 CASSLRWAGEGGELFF TGTGCCAGCAGCTTACGATGGGCAGGGGAAGGCGGGGAGCTGTTTTTT
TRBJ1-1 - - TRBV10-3 CAIRLDSYTEAFF TGTGCCATCAGACTCGACAGCTACACTGAAGCTTTCTTT
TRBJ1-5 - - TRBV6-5 CASSRTGLSNQPQHF TGTGCCAGCAGCCGTACAGGGTTGAGCAATCAGCCCCAGCATTTT
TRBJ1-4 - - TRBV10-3 CASSPEGWANEKLFF TGTGCCAGCAGTCCCGAGGGTTGGGCTAATGAAAAACTGTTTTTT
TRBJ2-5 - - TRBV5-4 CASSGGNQETQYF TGTGCCAGCAGCGGGGGAAATCAAGAGACCCAGTACTTC
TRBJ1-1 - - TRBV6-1 CASSTVGENTEAFF TGTGCCAGCTCAACGGTGGGAGAGAACACTGAAGCTTTCTTT
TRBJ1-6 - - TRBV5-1 CASSLQGSGNSPLHF TGCGCCAGCAGCCTACAGGGTTCTGGAAATTCACCCCTCCACTTT
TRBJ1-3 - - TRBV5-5 CASSQGGPTSGNTIYF TGTGCCAGCAGCCAGGGTGGGCCAACCTCTGGAAACACCATATATTTT
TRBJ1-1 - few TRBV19 CASSMGRGLDEAFF TGTGCCAGTAGTATGGGGAGGGGCCTGGATGAAGCTTTCTTT
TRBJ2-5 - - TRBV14 CASSQRRSSAGETQYF TGTGCCAGCAGCCAAAGGAGGAGCTCAGCAGGAGAGACCCAGTACTTC
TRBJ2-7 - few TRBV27 CASSASGPYEQYF TGTGCCAGCAGCGCCTCCGGGCCCTACGAGCAGTACTTC
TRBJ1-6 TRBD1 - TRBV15 CATSRDQGANSPLHF TGTGCCACCAGCAGAGACCAGGGGGCCAATTCACCCCTCCACTTT
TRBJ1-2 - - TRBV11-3 CASSPLANQAYYGYTF TGTGCCAGCAGCCCCCTAGCCAACCAGGCTTACTATGGCTACACCTTC
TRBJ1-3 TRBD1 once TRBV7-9 CASNVQGNKSGNTIYF TGTGCCAGCAACGTACAGGGGAATAAATCTGGAAACACCATATATTTT
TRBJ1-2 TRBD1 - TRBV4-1 CASSLQGGGTPPTF TGCGCCAGCAGCCTCCAGGGAGGGGGCACCCCGCCCACCTTC
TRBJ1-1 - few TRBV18 CASSPGENTEAFF TGTGCCAGCTCACCGGGAGAGAACACTGAAGCTTTCTTT
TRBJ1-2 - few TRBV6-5 CASSYRVNYGYTF TGTGCCAGCAGTTACCGGGTGAACTATGGCTACACCTTC
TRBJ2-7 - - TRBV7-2 CASSSRRAYEQYF TGTGCCAGCAGCTCCCGGCGGGCCTACGAGCAGTACTTC
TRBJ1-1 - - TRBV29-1 CSVGRVEMNTEAFF TGCAGCGTCGGCCGGGTAGAAATGAACACTGAAGCTTTCTTT